This TCR beta chain was identified in a study of shared clonotypes between healthy human individuals. Looking at the study overall: Per donor, CD8 memory used one plate, CD8 naive used two, CD4 memory used three and CD4 naive used three.

Remarks on this clone: Its target is not known.

The naive CD8 subset, CD45RO-negative cells positively selected for CCR7, excluded terminally differentiated effector memory CD45RA+ cells. Broader study findings: Larger estimated richness was generally recorded for naive subsets relative to memory subsets. Generation probabilities of non-shared clonotypes were lower (relative to those shared by all four donors).

Germline V gene sequence: CDR1 SGDLS, CDR2 YYNGEE. CDR3 length: 13 residues. The V end lost 5 bases, the J end lost 4 bases, and 13 bases lay between the germline ends. The table came from immunoSEQ multiplex PCR; TCRdb's copy has only in-frame clones and leaves some out. This sample has about 2 million clones, with roughly 95% found just once. The sequence derives from a man younger than 35 in good health. This rearrangement joins TRBV9 to TRBJ2-7; D remains ambiguous. The sample taken for sequencing was naive CD8+ T cells sorted from blood. The CDR3 nucleotides read TGTGCCAGCAGTGGGTACAGTAGTTACGAGCAGTACTTC. As protein: CASSGYSSYEQYF. The complete variable domain, with remaining parts taken from reference TRBV9 and TRBJ2-7, reads DSGVTQTPKHLITATGQRVTLRCSPRSGDLSVYWYQQSLDQGLQFLIQYYNGEERAKGNILERFSAQQFPDLHSELNLSSLELGDSALYFCASSGYSSYEQYFGPGTRLTVT.